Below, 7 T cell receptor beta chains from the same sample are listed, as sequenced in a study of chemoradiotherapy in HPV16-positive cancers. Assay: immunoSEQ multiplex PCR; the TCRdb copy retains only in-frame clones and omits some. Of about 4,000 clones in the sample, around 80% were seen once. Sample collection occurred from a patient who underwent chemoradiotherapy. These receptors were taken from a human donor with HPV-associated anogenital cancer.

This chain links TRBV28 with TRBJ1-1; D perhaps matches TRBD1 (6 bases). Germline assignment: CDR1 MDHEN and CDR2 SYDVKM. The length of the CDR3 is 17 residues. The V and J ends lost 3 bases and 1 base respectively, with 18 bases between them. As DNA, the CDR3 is TGTGCCAGCAGTTTCCACCCTCAGGGGAGGGAGAACACTGAAGCTTTCTTT. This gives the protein CASSFHPQGRENTEAFF.

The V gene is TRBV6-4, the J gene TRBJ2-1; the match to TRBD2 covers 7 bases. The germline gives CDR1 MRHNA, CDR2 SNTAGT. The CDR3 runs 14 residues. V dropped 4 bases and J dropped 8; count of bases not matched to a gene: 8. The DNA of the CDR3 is TGTGCCAGCAGTGTGGGGGGGACCTCCCATGAGCAGTTCTTC. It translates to CASSVGGTSHEQFF.

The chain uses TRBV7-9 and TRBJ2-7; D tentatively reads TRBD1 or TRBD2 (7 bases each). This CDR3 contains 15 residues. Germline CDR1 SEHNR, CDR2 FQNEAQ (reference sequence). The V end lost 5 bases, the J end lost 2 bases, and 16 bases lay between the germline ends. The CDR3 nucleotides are TGTGCCAGCAGCACCGAGCGGGACAGACCCTACGAGCAGTACTTC. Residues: CASSTERDRPYEQYF.

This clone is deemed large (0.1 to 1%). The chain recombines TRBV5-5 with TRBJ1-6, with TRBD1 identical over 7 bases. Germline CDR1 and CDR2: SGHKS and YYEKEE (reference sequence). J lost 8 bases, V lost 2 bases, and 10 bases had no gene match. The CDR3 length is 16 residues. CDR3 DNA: TGTGCCAGCAGCTTAGCCGACAGGGACGGTGATTCACCCCTCCACTTT. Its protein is CASSLADRDGDSPLHF.

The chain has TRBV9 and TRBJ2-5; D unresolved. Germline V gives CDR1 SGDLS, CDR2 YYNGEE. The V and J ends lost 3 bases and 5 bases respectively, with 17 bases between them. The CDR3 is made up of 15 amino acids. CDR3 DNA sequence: TGTGCCAGCAGCGCCCTTTGGGGTGCTCGGGAGACCCAGTACTTC. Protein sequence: CASSALWGARETQYF. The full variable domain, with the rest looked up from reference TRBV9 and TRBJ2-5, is DSGVTQTPKHLITATGQRVTLRCSPRSGDLSVYWYQQSLDQGLQFLIQYYNGEERAKGNILERFSAQQFPDLHSELNLSSLELGDSALYFCASSALWGARETQYFGPGTRLLVL.

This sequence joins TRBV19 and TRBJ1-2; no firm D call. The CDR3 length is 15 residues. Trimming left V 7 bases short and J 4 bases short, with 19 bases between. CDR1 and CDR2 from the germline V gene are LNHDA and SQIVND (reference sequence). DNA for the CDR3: TGTGCCAGTACCCCCCGTGAGGGTATGGGCTATGGCTACACCTTC. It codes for CASTPREGMGYGYTF.

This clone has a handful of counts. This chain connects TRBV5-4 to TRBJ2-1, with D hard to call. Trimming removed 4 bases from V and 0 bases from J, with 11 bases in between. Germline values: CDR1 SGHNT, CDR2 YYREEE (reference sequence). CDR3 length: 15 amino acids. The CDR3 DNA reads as TGTGCCAGCAGCCCCGACTGGAGCTCCTACAATGAGCAGTTCTTC. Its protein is CASSPDWSSYNEQFF. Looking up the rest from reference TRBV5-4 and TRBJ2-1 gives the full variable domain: ETGVTQSPTHLIKTRGQQVTLRCSSQSGHNTVSWYQQALGQGPQFIFQYYREEENGRGNFPPRFSGLQFPNYSSELNVNALELDDSALYLCASSPDWSSYNEQFFGPGTRLTVL.